One and the same sample provided the 10 T cell receptor beta chains below, sequenced in a study of T cells after somatic rescue of genetic block. Sequenced by immunoSEQ multiplex PCR; TCRdb stores in-frame clones only, minus some. Of 45,000 to 70,000 clones in the sample, 95% to 96% are singletons; the top ten hold 0.075% to 0.095%. Sequencing used peripheral blood mononuclear cells (PBMCs). The source is a child under two years old.

The genes are TRBV18 and TRBJ2-3; unclear D gene. The CDR3 is 12 residues long. CDR1 is KGHSH, CDR2 LQKENI, per germline. V dropped 6 bases and J dropped 0 bases, with 4 bases sitting between them. The CDR3 DNA reads TGTGCCAGCTCGGATAGCACAGATACGCAGTATTTT. Translation gives CASSDSTDTQYF.

This chain joins TRBV4-3 and TRBJ1-4; weak D call: TRBD1 (6 bases). The CDR3 totals 18 residues. The V end lost 0 bases, the J end lost 3 bases, and 17 bases lay between the germline ends. Germline V gene sequence: CDR1 LGHNA, CDR2 YSLEER. The CDR3 DNA reads TGCGCCAGCAGCCAAGAGACCATGGGGGCTGGGGCTAATGAAAAACTGTTTTTT. Its translation is CASSQETMGAGANEKLFF.

The chain carries TRBV4-3 and TRBJ2-1; 10 bases fit TRBD2. Germline assignment: CDR1 LGHNA and CDR2 YSLEER. V lost 5 bases and J lost 0; bases outside the gene matches: 1. The CDR3 contains 15 residues. The CDR3 sequence: CASSSSGSSYNEQFF. The CDR3 nucleotides read TGCGCCAGCAGCTCTAGCGGGAGCTCCTACAATGAGCAGTTCTTC.

The chain uses TRBV29-1 and TRBJ2-2; 10 bases line up with TRBD2. Germline V lookup: CDR1 SQVTM, CDR2 ANQGSEA. The CDR3 totals 15 residues. V lost 3 bases, J lost 2 bases, and 3 bases stayed unmatched. The CDR3 reads CSVEASGRNTGELFF. CDR3 DNA sequence: TGCAGCGTTGAGGCTAGCGGGAGAAACACCGGGGAGCTGTTTTTT.

The chain recombines TRBV5-6 with TRBJ2-7; 7 bases match TRBD1. With 4 bases clipped from V and 2 bases from J, the junction kept 12 bases outside the gene matches. CDR1 is SGHDT, CDR2 YYEEEE, per germline. The length of the CDR3 is 16 residues. The CDR3 DNA reads as TGTGCCAGCAGCCAACGGGACAGCTCCCCCACCTACGAGCAGTACTTC. The encoded protein is CASSQRDSSPTYEQYF.

This clone is a singleton in its sample. The chain links TRBV5-4 to TRBJ2-6; D ambiguous. CDR1 SGHNT and CDR2 YYREEE come from the germline V gene (reference sequence). V was cut by 0 bases and J by 0 bases, with 7 bases left in between. The CDR3 runs to 16 residues. This chain's CDR3 is CASSLGVFSGANVLTF. The CDR3 coding sequence is TGTGCCAGCAGCTTGGGGGTCTTCTCTGGGGCCAACGTCCTGACTTTC.

The V and J genes are TRBV4-3 and TRBJ1-5; D remains unclear. V lost 2 bases and J lost 0, with 11 bases in between. This CDR3 comprises 16 residues. CDR1 LGHNA and CDR2 YSLEER come from the germline V gene. The CDR3 nucleotides are TGCGCCAGCAGCCAAAAAAACGGCCATAGCAATCAGCCCCAGCATTTT. Protein: CASSQKNGHSNQPQHF.

The V gene is TRBV23-1, the J gene TRBJ2-2, with 11 bases that match TRBD2. TRBV23-1 is designated an ORF whose function remains uncertain. The CDR3 is 17 residues long. Trimming cost V 0 bases and J 1 base; bases outside gene matches: 1. The CDR3 region is CASSQSGTSGNTGELFF. CDR3 DNA sequence: TGCGCCAGCAGTCAATCCGGGACTAGCGGGAACACCGGGGAGCTGTTTTTT.

This clone is a singleton in its sample. The V and J genes are TRBV19 and TRBJ1-1; 7 bases agree with TRBD1. CDR1 is LNHDA, CDR2 SQIVND, per germline (reference sequence). This CDR3 spans 15 amino acids. V gave up 1 base and J gave up 1 base; unmatched junction bases: 3. As DNA, the CDR3 is TGTGCCAGTAGTATAGGAGGGGGCGCGAACACTGAAGCTTTCTTT. As protein: CASSIGGGANTEAFF.

On this clone itself: Other DNA sequences in this specimen translate into the identical CDR3. The chain has TRBV5-6 and TRBJ1-2, with D unclear. Trimming took off 0 bases at V and 1 base at J, with 4 bases between the two ends. Germline V lookup: CDR1 SGHDT, CDR2 YYEEEE. The CDR3 length is 13 residues. CDR3 coding DNA: TGTGCCAGCAGCTTGGCCGGTAACTATGGCTACACCTTC. Translation gives CASSLAGNYGYTF.